These T cell receptor beta chains were read from a single sample in a study of prognosis after radiotherapy for stage I lung cancer. MiXCR, run by TCRdb on the multiplex PCR reads, gives a single entry per CDR3 protein. The data show some 27,000 distinct CDR3 sequences, roughly 31% seen once. Specimen: PBMCs, collected before or after stereotactic body radiation therapy (not recorded which). The receptors stem from a donor over 45 with non-small cell lung cancer. The CDR3 runs from the conserved cysteine through the conserved F or W. Each record gives: clone size, D gene, V gene, J gene, CDR3 DNA, CDR3 protein. D genes are given only for firm matches. Where a row states a size, it is once, few, many or the class of an expanded clone; other rows omit it.

many	-	TRBV6-1	TRBJ1-5	TGTGCCAGAGGGGACCTTGGGCCCCAGCATTTT	CARGDLGPQHF
-	-	TRBV6-1	TRBJ1-5	TGTGCCAGCACCCATGGCCTTGTGGACAATCAGCCCCAGCATTTT	CASTHGLVDNQPQHF
many	-	TRBV5-1	TRBJ1-1	TGCGCCAGCAGCTTAGCCGGTAGGGGAACTGAAGCTTTCTTT	CASSLAGRGTEAFF
medium-sized	TRBD2	TRBV9	TRBJ2-1	TGTGCCAGCAGCGCCACTAGCGGAACGCCGCCCGAGCAGTTCTTC	CASSATSGTPPEQFF
many	TRBD2	TRBV12-3/TRBV12-4	TRBJ2-3	TGTGCCAGCAGCCGAAATAGCGGGAACACAGATACGCAGTATTTT	CASSRNSGNTDTQYF
many	TRBD2	TRBV7-9	TRBJ2-1	TGTGCCAGCAGCTTACTAGCGGGAGTTGAGAATGAGCAGTTCTTC	CASSLLAGVENEQFF
many	-	TRBV27	TRBJ2-3	TGTGCCAGCAGTTTAGGACGGGGGCGGGATACGCAGTATTTT	CASSLGRGRDTQYF
many	TRBD2	TRBV6-4	TRBJ2-1	TGTGCCAGCAGTTACCTAGGACTAGCGGAGAACTCCTACAATGAGCAGTTCTTC	CASSYLGLAENSYNEQFF
-	-	TRBV10-3	TRBJ1-3	TGTGCCATCATCAGACAGGTAAACACCATATATTTT	CAIIRQVNTIYF
-	-	TRBV6-1	TRBJ2-7	TGTGCCAGCAGTGCCGGGACGGAGGTCTACGAGCAGTACTTC	CASSAGTEVYEQYF
many	-	TRBV28	TRBJ1-1	TGTGCCAGCAGCTTAACCGGGGGATCTGAAGCTTTCTTT	CASSLTGGSEAFF
few	TRBD1	TRBV5-4	TRBJ2-7	TGTGCCAGCAGCTTCCTGGACAGGGGCCTCTCCTACGAGCAGTACTTC	CASSFLDRGLSYEQYF
many	TRBD2	TRBV3-1	TRBJ2-3	TGTGCCAGCAGCCCCGGGGGGGCCGCAGATACGCAGTATTTT	CASSPGGAADTQYF
-	-	TRBV28	TRBJ1-5	TGTGACAGCAGCCGAGACCAGAGACAGCCCCAGCATTTT	CDSSRDQRQPQHF
-	-	TRBV11-3	TRBJ2-1	TGTGCCAGCAGCTCGTTACTAGCCTACAATGAGCAGTTCTTC	CASSSLLAYNEQFF
many	-	TRBV7-2	TRBJ2-5	TGTGCCAGCAGCTTAGACGACAGGCGCCAAGAGACCCAGTACTTC	CASSLDDRRQETQYF
many	-	TRBV10-3	TRBJ2-7	TGTGCCATCAGTGACGCTACCCGGATCTACGAGCAGTACTTC	CAISDATRIYEQYF
many	TRBD1	TRBV7-2	TRBJ2-2	TGTGCCAGCAGCCAGGGACAGGGACAGACCGGGGAGCTGTTTTTT	CASSQGQGQTGELFF
many	-	TRBV29-1	TRBJ1-2	TGCAGCGTTGAATACCCAGGGGAGGGTTATGGCTACACCTTC	CSVEYPGEGYGYTF
medium-sized	-	TRBV6-1	TRBJ1-6	TGTGCCAGCAGACAGGGTTTAGGTTCACCCCTCCACTTT	CASRQGLGSPLHF
many	-	TRBV7-9	TRBJ2-7	TGTGCCAGCAGCTTGGGCTCCCTATCCTACGAGCAGTACTTC	CASSLGSLSYEQYF
-	-	TRBV20-1	TRBJ2-3	TGCAGTGCTAGAGATTCGGGAGGCACAGATACGCAGTATTTT	CSARDSGGTDTQYF
-	-	TRBV7-9	TRBJ2-3	TGTGCCAGCAGCTTATCCAACCCCATCCGGGATACGCAGTATTTT	CASSLSNPIRDTQYF
many	-	TRBV7-9	TRBJ2-5	TGTGCCAGCAGTAGGAGCCAGGTGGAGACCCAGTACTTC	CASSRSQVETQYF
many	-	TRBV10-3	TRBJ2-2	TGTGCCATTACCTCAGGGGCCGGGGAGCTGTTTTTT	CAITSGAGELFF
medium-sized	-	TRBV24-1	TRBJ2-3	TGTGCCACCAGTGATTTCACTTCCGAAGATACGCAGTATTTT	CATSDFTSEDTQYF
many	-	TRBV7-8	TRBJ2-5	TGTGCCAGCAGCTTATTGGGCGAGACCCAGTACTTC	CASSLLGETQYF
many	TRBD2	TRBV2	TRBJ2-1	TGTGCCAGCAGGGTACTACTAGCGGGAGGCGAGCAGTTCTTC	CASRVLLAGGEQFF
many	TRBD1	TRBV9	TRBJ2-2	TGTGCCAGCAGCGGCATTCCCGGGACAGGTAACACCGGGGAGCTGTTTTTT	CASSGIPGTGNTGELFF
many	-	TRBV7-3	TRBJ1-6	TGTGCCAGCAGCCCCGGGGACCTACTTTCACCCCTCCACTTT	CASSPGDLLSPLHF
many	TRBD2	TRBV11-2	TRBJ2-2	TGTGCCAGCAGCGTTATAGCGGGGGGGCTCGCCGGGGAGCTGTTTTTT	CASSVIAGGLAGELFF
once	-	TRBV20-1	TRBJ2-5	TGCAGTGCTAGGGGAGTGGACCGCACGGAGACCCAGTACTTC	CSARGVDRTETQYF
many	TRBD1	TRBV7-8	TRBJ2-1	TGTGCCAGCAGCGCTGGAAGGGGGCGGAACTCCTACAATGAGCAGTTCTTC	CASSAGRGRNSYNEQFF
-	TRBD1	TRBV30	TRBJ2-7	TGTGCCTGGAGTCTCGGGACAGCTACCTACGAGCAGTACTTC	CAWSLGTATYEQYF
many	-	TRBV6-5	TRBJ2-2	TGTGCCAGCAGTTACTCAAGGGAGCTGTTTTTT	CASSYSRELFF
many	-	TRBV29-1	TRBJ2-5	TGCAGCGTTGGCACATTGGCAGAGACCCAGTACTTC	CSVGTLAETQYF
many	-	TRBV9	TRBJ1-2	TGTGCCAGCAGCCCCCGATTACAGGGTCTTGGCTACACCTTC	CASSPRLQGLGYTF
many	-	TRBV7-9	TRBJ2-5	TGTGCCAGCAGCTTAGCCGGACACCTGAAAGAGACCCAGTACTTC	CASSLAGHLKETQYF
many	TRBD1	TRBV10-3	TRBJ2-2	TGTGCCATCAGCGGGACAGGGGGAACCGGGGAGCTGTTTTTT	CAISGTGGTGELFF
many	-	TRBV11-2	TRBJ2-1	TGTGCCAGCAGCCTAGAGGCGGGTCACAATGAGCAGTTCTTC	CASSLEAGHNEQFF
many	TRBD1	TRBV10-3	TRBJ2-3	TGTGCCATCAGCCGTGGACAGGGGACGTCTAGCACAGATACGCAGTATTTT	CAISRGQGTSSTDTQYF
many	-	TRBV10-3	TRBJ1-2	TGTGCCATCAGTGAGACCTGGTGGGGGATTAATGGCTACACCTTC	CAISETWWGINGYTF